Below, 21 T cell receptor beta chains from the same sample are listed, as sequenced in a study of beta chain features in type 1 diabetes. Overall study results and limits: Significant though moderate, a shortening of TCRB CDR3s appeared in all four CD4+ subsets of Type 1 diabetes patients.

These TCRs are of unknown antigen specificity. Every isolated RNA sample was fully reverse transcribed, so sequencing captured expressed TCRB transcripts. TCRdb's copy holds only in-frame clones and misses some; the assay was immunoSEQ multiplex PCR. This table has roughly 700,000 clones, roughly 12% appearing once. The sample comprised naive CD4+ T cells from blood. The receptors originated from a man aged 18 to 30 with type 1 diabetes.

The sample holds a few counts of this clone. The chain carries TRBV6-5 and TRBJ1-5; D might be TRBD1 (6 bases). The CDR3 loop spans 14 amino acids. Germline V gene lookup returns CDR1 MNHEY and CDR2 SVGAGI. The V end lost 6 bases, the J end lost 5 bases, and 14 bases lay between the germline ends. For the CDR3, the DNA is TGTGCCAGCAGCACTCGGACAGTCGATCAGCCCCAGCATTTT. This translates into CASSTRTVDQPQHF.

The gene calls are TRBV10-3 and TRBJ1-5, with D perhaps TRBD1 (5 bases). Germline V gene data show CDR1 as ENHRY and CDR2 as SYGVKD. This CDR3 is built from 13 residues. Deletions cut 7 bases from V and 8 bases from J, with 15 bases between. CDR3 protein: CAITKGLGEPQHF. The CDR3 nucleotides read TGTGCCATCACGAAGGGATTGGGGGAGCCCCAGCATTTT.

This clone was recorded a few times. This chain connects TRBV6-6 to TRBJ1-5, with D uncertain. This CDR3 contains 16 residues. Deletions cut 2 bases from V and 0 bases from J, with 11 bases between. CDR1 is MNHNY and CDR2 is SVGAGI in the germline V gene (reference sequence). The chain's CDR3 is CASSYGQTYSNQPQHF. The CDR3 region has the DNA TGTGCCAGCAGTTACGGCCAGACATATAGCAATCAGCCCCAGCATTTT.

The genes are TRBV30 and TRBJ2-7; D is undetermined. Germline V lookup: CDR1 GTSNPN, CDR2 SVGIG (reference sequence). The V and J ends lost 3 bases and 5 bases respectively, with 14 bases between them. The CDR3 covers 13 residues. The DNA of the CDR3 is TGTGCCTGGAGCCGACTCCAATTAAACGAGCAGTACTTC. Protein sequence: CAWSRLQLNEQYF.

J is TRBJ1-5 and V is TRBV23-1; D is possibly TRBD1 (6 bases). TRBV23-1 carries the ORF label, with uncertain function. Trimming cost V 8 bases and J 5 bases, with 16 bases left between them. CDR3 length equals 14 residues. This CDR3 is CASGGRGSDQPQHF. The CDR3 bases are TGCGCCAGCGGGGGCAGGGGAAGTGATCAGCCCCAGCATTTT.

This clone was counted a few times. The chain is built from TRBV28 and TRBJ2-3; either TRBD1 or TRBD2 may supply D (5 bases each). Trimming left V 7 bases short and J 6 bases short, with 11 bases between. Germline lookup yields CDR1 MDHEN and CDR2 SYDVKM. The CDR3 has 12 residues. The CDR3 protein is CASTGTADTQYF. CDR3 DNA: TGTGCCAGCACAGGGACCGCCGATACGCAGTATTTT.

This chain connects TRBV7-8 to TRBJ2-5, with TRBD1 matching over 11 bases. The CDR3 totals 16 residues. V dropped 5 bases and J dropped 5; count of bases not matched to a gene: 10. Per germline, CDR1 SGHVS and CDR2 FQNEAQ. In DNA form, the CDR3 reads TGTGCCAGCAGCCCCCGGACAGGGGGCGTACGCGAGACCCAGTACTTC. It encodes CASSPRTGGVRETQYF.

This clone was found a few times. This chain links TRBV10-3 with TRBJ2-3, with D maybe TRBD2 (6 bases). In germline, CDR1 is ENHRY, CDR2 SYGVKD. This CDR3 is 13 amino acids long. V was pared by 7 bases and J by 3 bases, with 11 bases between. In DNA, the CDR3 is TGTGCCATCACTGGGACTTCTACAGATACGCAGTATTTT. It encodes CAITGTSTDTQYF.

The chain employs TRBV10-3 and TRBJ2-5, with 11 nucleotides matching TRBD2. Germline CDR1 and CDR2: ENHRY and SYGVKD. V lost 6 bases and J lost 4; bases outside the gene matches: 7. This CDR3 has 15 residues. CDR3: CAISLAGGWGETQYF. In nucleotides, the CDR3 is TGTGCCATCAGCCTAGCGGGGGGCTGGGGAGAGACCCAGTACTTC.

The chain links TRBV29-1 to TRBJ1-1; 9 bases fit TRBD1. V dropped 5 bases and J dropped 5; count of bases not matched to a gene: 12. Germline loops: CDR1 SQVTM, CDR2 ANQGSEA. The CDR3 runs 15 residues. The CDR3 DNA reads TGCAGCGTTATGGCCCAGACAGGGGGGCGGACTGAAGCTTTCTTT. This gives the protein CSVMAQTGGRTEAFF.

The table lists this clone with a few counts. The CDR3 sequence: CSVGIMWGNTEAFF. The CDR3, as DNA: TGCAGCGTTGGGATCATGTGGGGGAACACTGAAGCTTTCTTT. The chain joins TRBV29-1 to TRBJ1-1; D gene uncertain. With 4 bases removed from V and 1 base from J, the gap between germline ends came to 13 bases. The CDR3 spans 14 residues. Germline CDR1 and CDR2: SQVTM and ANQGSEA.

This clone was counted only a few times. The chain uses TRBV7-9 and TRBJ1-2; 8 bases are shared with TRBD1. This CDR3 has 16 residues. CDR1 is SEHNR and CDR2 is FQNEAQ in the germline V gene (reference sequence). The V segment lost 5 bases and the J segment 2 bases; nucleotides outside the gene matches: 10. The CDR3 loop is CASSTSQGEGNYGYTF. Here the CDR3 DNA reads TGTGCCAGCAGCACATCACAGGGGGAGGGAAACTATGGCTACACCTTC.

This clone turned up a few times. The rearrangement uses TRBV7-9 and TRBJ1-6; 7 nucleotides agree with TRBD1. This CDR3 spans 14 amino acids. The trim removed 5 bases at V and 9 bases at J, leaving 7 bases unmatched. From germline, CDR1 is SEHNR and CDR2 FQNEAQ (reference sequence). CDR3 in amino acids: CASSPQGDPSPLHF. The CDR3 DNA follows: TGTGCCAGCAGCCCCCAGGGGGACCCTTCACCCCTCCACTTT.

This clone was detected a few times. The rearrangement links TRBV4-2 to TRBJ2-6; TRBD2 is a possible D gene (5 bases). Trimming removed 4 bases from V and 2 bases from J, with 9 bases in between. Per germline, CDR1 LGHNA and CDR2 YNFKEQ. This CDR3 region has 15 residues. The CDR3 spells CASSPFGTGANVLTF. The CDR3 nucleotides read TGTGCCAGCAGCCCTTTCGGGACTGGGGCCAACGTCCTGACTTTC.

The chain combines TRBV29-1 with TRBJ2-5; TRBD1 or TRBD2 may be the D gene (6 bases each). Germline V lookup: CDR1 SQVTM, CDR2 ANQGSEA. CDR3 size: 12 residues. Trimming left V 7 bases short and J 5 bases short, with 14 bases between. CDR3 protein: CSAQDSGETQYF. CDR3 nucleotide sequence: TGCAGCGCACAGGACAGCGGGGAGACCCAGTACTTC.

V is TRBV14 and J is TRBJ2-4; the D is unclear. Germline lookup yields CDR1 SGHDN and CDR2 FVKESK. The length of the CDR3 is 12 residues. The V end lost 4 bases, the J end lost 6 bases, and 7 bases lay between the germline ends. CDR3: CASSPWGNIQYF. The CDR3 nucleotides are TGTGCCAGCAGCCCGTGGGGAAACATTCAGTACTTC.

This sequence joins TRBV7-2 and TRBJ2-1, with 9 nucleotides matching TRBD2. The CDR3 is made up of 15 amino acids. J gave up 4 bases and V 6 bases, and 7 bases lay outside the gene matches. Germline-derived CDR1 and CDR2 are SGHTA and FQGNSA. CDR3 coding DNA: TGTGCCAGCAGTTTAATAGCGGGGGTTTACAATGAGCAGTTCTTC. It yields the protein CASSLIAGVYNEQFF.

Details on this clone: The sample has other DNA sequences that encode this CDR3 too. This sequence joins TRBV19 and TRBJ2-3; 9 nucleotides agree with TRBD2. J was trimmed by 0 bases and V by 4 bases; bases with no gene match: 2. The CDR3 has 15 amino acids. Germline V gene lookup returns CDR1 LNHDA and CDR2 SQIVND (reference sequence). CDR3 sequence: CASSKLAGSTDTQYF. As DNA, the CDR3 is TGTGCCAGTAGTAAACTAGCGGGCAGCACAGATACGCAGTATTTT.

This clone was seen only a few times. The rearrangement joins TRBV6-5 to TRBJ1-2; D not certain. Trimming left V 6 bases short and J 8 bases short, with 16 bases between. CDR1 is MNHEY, CDR2 SVGAGI, per germline. The CDR3 is 13 amino acids. CDR3 in amino acids: CASSPGSERGYTF. CDR3 bases: TGTGCCAGCAGCCCGGGGTCTGAACGGGGCTACACCTTC.

This clone has just a few counts. The chain employs TRBV6-1 and TRBJ1-5; D not resolved. The ends were cut back, 2 bases at V and 7 bases at J, with 3 bases in the middle. CDR3 length: 11 residues. CDR1 is MNHNS, CDR2 SASEGT, per germline. The CDR3 loop is CASSEYQPQHF. CDR3 bases: TGTGCCAGCAGTGAATACCAGCCCCAGCATTTT.

The rearrangement joins TRBV14 to TRBJ1-5, with D uncertain. In germline, CDR1 is SGHDN, CDR2 FVKESK. The CDR3 contains 13 residues. Trimming removed 2 bases from V and 8 bases from J, with 10 bases in between. The DNA for the CDR3 is TGTGCCAGCAGCCAAAATCGGGGAGAGCCCCAGCATTTT. It encodes CASSQNRGEPQHF.